This T cell receptor (beta chain) is from a study of regulatory T cells in long-lasting Graves disease. General study findings and limits: The study found persistent patients shared more public clonotypes (around 2,500) than new patients (around 1,000).

This clonotype was seen at least ten times. What it binds is unknown. A read error may produce the germline difference seen at one junction end. The time point: newly diagnosed GD, antithyroid drugs for less than 3 months. Preparation of the TCR library used RNA extracted from PBMCs. In Xi'an, China, an endocrinology department was the source of patients. Arm-PCR with iRepertoire HTBI primers amplified the CDR3 regions for these TCR beta libraries. Original data processing: Some 60 TRBV and some 15 TRBJ segments were identified across samples. One entry per CDR3 protein, called by TCRdb with MiXCR from the multiplex PCR reads. The V and J calls reflect TCRdb's pipeline rather than the authors' work. The sample includes some 320,000 distinct CDR3 sequences, 18% of them seen just once. The clonotype was recovered from a female donor with Graves disease. Specimen: peripheral blood mononuclear cells (PBMCs), collected at new diagnosis, from a patient treated with antithyroid drugs.

CDR3 residues: CASSKAGGTDTQYF. The DNA of the CDR3 is TGTGCCAGCAGTAAAGCGGGAGGGACAGATACGCAGTATTTT. The gene calls are TRBV6-1 and TRBJ2-3, with 10 bases lining up with TRBD2. This CDR3 contains 14 residues. From germline, CDR1 is MNHNS and CDR2 SASEGT.